This T cell receptor (beta chain) was observed in a study of CD8+ T cells in alopecia areata. Study at large: Treated patients swallowed 5 to 10 mg of oral tofacitinib twice daily.

Extracted RNA was reverse transcribed into cDNA, the sequencing template. The assay was immunoSEQ multiplex PCR, and TCRdb's table has in-frame clones only and misses some. The table shows some 130,000 clones, with 49% occurring only once. This CDR3 is built from 12 residues. V dropped 5 bases and J dropped 7 bases, with 11 bases sitting between them. Germline V lookup: CDR1 SQVTM, CDR2 ANQGSEA. Lesional scalp tissue (obtained by punch biopsy) and peripheral blood were collected from alopecia areata patients. Using a FACSAria, the CD4+ and CD8+ T cells were sorted from the PBMCs. Study results and caveats: An increase in clonality over normal scalp was evident in lesional scalp, especially alopecia totalis/universalis.

This clone was found a few times. Its specificity is not known. Sequencing used CD8+ T cells sorted from blood, obtained at week 0. The TCR sequence derives from a human donor with alopecia areata. The chain uses TRBV29-1 and TRBJ1-4; D gene unclear. CDR3 residues: CSVQDSFEKLFF. CDR3 DNA: TGCAGCGTTCAGGACTCCTTTGAAAAACTGTTTTTT.